Each of the 32 T cell receptor beta chains below was sequenced from the same sample in a study of cytomegalovirus exposure and HLA in healthy donors (dated by TCRdb to the late 2010s). The receptor library was made with the immunoSEQ multiplex PCR assay. The multiplex PCR relied on a mix of 60 forward primers for TCR Vbeta segments and 13 reverse primers for TCR Jbeta segments. The clones in this table, taken by TCRdb from immuneACCESS, are in-frame only. Not every clone is retained; where verified, under half of the shortfall comes from an unresolved V gene, and the cause of the rest is unknown. This sample gives under 200,000 clones in total; around 80% of them show up just once. The ten largest make up roughly 0.5% of the sample. Sequenced material: PBMCs. The receptors here all came from a woman between 45 and 65 years old in good health and CMV-seronegative.

The rearrangement links TRBV7-2 to TRBJ2-3, with TRBD1 as a possible D gene (5 bases). The CDR3 has 15 residues. The germline CDR1 and CDR2 sequences are SGHTA and FQGNSA. The V and J ends lost 1 base and 3 bases respectively, with 11 bases between them. This chain's CDR3 is CASSLVPAGTDTQYF. The CDR3 DNA sequence: TGTGCCAGCAGCTTAGTTCCGGCAGGGACAGATACGCAGTATTTT.

This clone was recorded only once. This chain joins TRBV20-1 and TRBJ2-2; the D is unclear. The V end was cut by 5 bases, the J end by 7 bases, with 8 bases between. CDR3 length equals 11 residues. In germline, CDR1 is DFQATT, CDR2 SNEGSKA (reference sequence). The CDR3 bases are TGCAGTGCTGAGCGCGGCGGGGAGCTGTTTTTT. Protein product: CSAERGGELFF.

The J gene is TRBJ2-5, the V gene TRBV6-5; TRBD1 aligns across 11 bases. With the DNA end fitting TRBJ2-7 better, the J assignment may be wrong. Germline V gives CDR1 MNHEY, CDR2 SVGAGI. This CDR3 comprises 15 residues. As DNA, the CDR3 is TGTGCCAGCAGTTACCGGGACAGGGGGTCCTACGAGCAGTACTTC. This encodes CASSYRDRGSYEQYF.

This chain links TRBV27 with TRBJ2-5; TRBD2 matches 8 bases. J lost 1 base, V lost 2 bases, and 15 bases had no gene match. There are 19 residues in the CDR3. Germline values: CDR1 MNHEY, CDR2 SMNVEV (reference sequence). The DNA of the CDR3 is TGTGCCAGCAGTTTAGAAGGGACTAGTTCCCTAAGTCTCCAAGAGACCCAGTACTTC. Translation gives CASSLEGTSSLSLQETQYF.

This sequence joins TRBV6-5 and TRBJ1-5, with unresolved D. Germline CDR1 and CDR2: MNHEY and SVGAGI. The V and J ends lost 3 bases and 2 bases respectively, with 8 bases between them. CDR3 length: 14 residues. DNA for the CDR3: TGTGCCAGCAGTTATCGGCGGGGCAATCAGCCCCAGCATTTT. It encodes CASSYRRGNQPQHF.

This chain connects TRBV18 to TRBJ2-2, with 7 bases that match TRBD1. The trim removed 1 base at V and 2 bases at J, leaving 4 bases unmatched. The CDR3 covers 16 residues. Germline assignment: CDR1 KGHSH and CDR2 LQKENI. The CDR3 DNA reads as TGTGCCAGCTCACCACGGCCAGGGGGTAACACCGGGGAGCTGTTTTTT. Amino acid sequence: CASSPRPGGNTGELFF. The variable domain in full, with the rest retrieved from reference TRBV18 and TRBJ2-2, is NAGVMQNPRHLVRRRGQEARLRCSPMKGHSHVYWYRQLPEEGLKFMVYLQKENIIDESGMPKERFSAEFPKEGPSILRIQQVVRGDSAAYFCASSPRPGGNTGELFFGEGSRLTVL.

As DNA, the CDR3 is TGTGCCAGCAGTTACTGGGGGACAGGGAGCACTGAAGCTTTCTTT. This encodes CASSYWGTGSTEAFF. The V gene is TRBV6-5, the J gene TRBJ1-1; 9 bases are shared with TRBD1. The length of the CDR3 is 15 residues. V lost 1 base to trimming and J lost 4 bases; unmatched junction nucleotides: 4. Per the germline V gene, CDR1 is MNHEY and CDR2 is SVGAGI.

The chain uses TRBV6-5 and TRBJ2-3, with TRBD1 as a possible D gene (6 bases). Trimming took off 4 bases at V and 4 bases at J, with 9 bases between the two ends. The CDR3 covers 13 residues. Germline CDR1 and CDR2: MNHEY and SVGAGI. CDR3 amino acids: CASSSDSADTQYF. Written as DNA, the CDR3 is TGTGCCAGCAGTTCGGACAGTGCAGATACGCAGTATTTT.

The genes are TRBV4-1 and TRBJ2-2; TRBD1 is a possible D gene (5 bases). CDR1 is MGHRA and CDR2 is YSYEKL in the germline V gene. V was clipped by 3 bases and J by 1 base, with 15 bases between them. The CDR3 runs to 17 residues. As DNA, the CDR3 is TGCGCCAGCAGCCAGGAAGGTCCAGGGTGGAACACCGGGGAGCTGTTTTTT. This encodes CASSQEGPGWNTGELFF.

This chain connects TRBV19 to TRBJ2-1; D perhaps matches TRBD2 (6 bases). Germline lookup yields CDR1 LNHDA and CDR2 SQIVND (reference sequence). The V end lost 5 bases, the J end lost 9 bases, and 14 bases lay between the germline ends. The CDR3 totals 13 residues. The CDR3 loop reads CASSAGPALEQFF. The CDR3, as DNA: TGTGCCAGTAGTGCGGGACCCGCCCTTGAGCAGTTCTTC.

The chain couples TRBV2 to TRBJ1-6; 9 bases are shared with TRBD1. Germline V CDR1 and CDR2: SNHLY, FYNNEI. Trimming took 7 bases from V and 5 from J; bases not matched to a gene: 6. The CDR3 covers 15 residues. In nucleotides, the CDR3 is TGTGCCAGCACCGGACAGGGGACCAATAATTCACCCCTCCACTTT. Residues: CASTGQGTNNSPLHF.

The gene calls are TRBV29-1 and TRBJ2-1; TRBD2 matches 13 bases. This CDR3 has 20 residues. In germline, CDR1 is SQVTM, CDR2 ANQGSEA. V lost 6 bases, J lost 3 bases, and 20 bases stayed unmatched. The CDR3 region has the DNA TGCAGCGTGCCGGGAGGACTAGCGGGGGCCCTGATCTCCGACTACAATGAGCAGTTCTTC. Its protein is CSVPGGLAGALISDYNEQFF.

This clone was recorded once. J is TRBJ2-2 and V is TRBV5-1; TRBD1 matches 8 bases. Germline CDR1 is SGHRS and CDR2 is YFSETQ. This CDR3 has 16 residues. V lost 4 bases to trimming and J lost 1 base; unmatched junction nucleotides: 6. DNA for the CDR3: TGCGCCAGCAGCCCCCGGACAGGGCAGAACACCGGGGAGCTGTTTTTT. It specifies CASSPRTGQNTGELFF. Supplemented by reference TRBV5-1 and TRBJ2-2, the full variable domain reads KAGVTQTPRYLIKTRGQQVTLSCSPISGHRSVSWYQQTPGQGLQFLFEYFSETQRNKGNFPGRFSGRQFSNSRSEMNVSTLELGDSALYLCASSPRTGQNTGELFFGEGSRLTVL.

The chain recombines TRBV10-3 with TRBJ2-1; 11 bases map to TRBD2. The CDR3 is 15 amino acids. Germline V gives CDR1 ENHRY, CDR2 SYGVKD. The J segment lost 9 bases and the V segment lost 3 bases, leaving 7 bases of the junction unmatched. The CDR3 protein is CAISESSGGIGEQFF. The DNA for the CDR3 is TGTGCCATCAGTGAATCTAGCGGGGGGATTGGTGAGCAGTTCTTC.

The J gene is TRBJ2-4, the V gene TRBV4-1; D remains ambiguous. The CDR3 has 15 residues. V lost 0 bases and J 0 bases, leaving 6 bases between the germline ends. Germline CDR1 MGHRA, CDR2 YSYEKL. Here the CDR3 DNA reads TGCGCCAGCAGCCAAGAGGCAATAGCCAAAAACATTCAGTACTTC. Translation gives CASSQEAIAKNIQYF.

The chain has TRBV9 and TRBJ1-1; 7 bases are shared with TRBD1. This CDR3 is built from 16 residues. Trimming at V came to 3 bases and at J to 1 base, leaving 9 bases not matched to a gene. The germline CDR1 and CDR2 sequences are SGDLS and YYNGEE. In nucleotides, the CDR3 is TGTGCCAGCAGCGCAACAGGGGCCGACTGGAACACTGAAGCTTTCTTT. Its protein is CASSATGADWNTEAFF.

V and J are TRBV28 and TRBJ2-3, with TRBD2 matching over 8 bases. The germline V gene encodes CDR1 MDHEN and CDR2 SYDVKM. This CDR3 comprises 16 residues. V lost 8 bases and J lost 1; bases outside the gene matches: 11. CDR3 protein: CASPAPGGGRTDTQYF. CDR3 nucleotide sequence: TGTGCCAGCCCCGCCCCTGGCGGGGGGCGCACAGATACGCAGTATTTT.

CDR3 DNA: TGTGCCAGCAGTTCTTTCACGGGGAACCGTAGCGTTGAGCAGTACTTC. Protein sequence: CASSSFTGNRSVEQYF. The rearrangement joins TRBV6-9 to TRBJ2-7, with D possibly matching TRBD2 (5 bases). V lost 4 bases, J lost 7 bases, and 23 bases lay in between. This CDR3 region has 16 residues. Germline loops: CDR1 MNHGY, CDR2 SVAAGI.

The chain combines TRBV7-9 with TRBJ1-1; tentatively, D is TRBD1 (5 bases). Germline V lookup: CDR1 SEHNR, CDR2 FQNEAQ (reference sequence). The CDR3 consists of 12 residues. The V and J ends lost 5 bases and 5 bases respectively, with 9 bases between them. CDR3 sequence: CASSIRGTEAFF. DNA for the CDR3: TGTGCCAGCAGCATAAGGGGTACTGAAGCTTTCTTT. Filled out from reference TRBV7-9 and TRBJ1-1, the complete variable domain reads DTGVSQNPRHKITKRGQNVTFRCDPISEHNRLYWYRQTLGQGPEFLTYFQNEAQLEKSRLLSDRFSAERPKGSFSTLEIQRTEQGDSAMYLCASSIRGTEAFFGQGTRLTVV.

This chain uses TRBV6-1 with TRBJ2-7; 7 bases map to TRBD2. V lost 6 bases, J lost 5 bases, and 10 bases stayed unmatched. The CDR3 has 14 amino acids. Looked up from germline, CDR1 is MNHNS and CDR2 is SASEGT. CDR3 DNA: TGTGCCAGCAGCCCGGGGCGGGAGATGAACGAGCAGTACTTC. Its protein is CASSPGREMNEQYF.

The chain couples TRBV19 to TRBJ2-1, with 9 bases matching TRBD1. Germline V gives CDR1 LNHDA, CDR2 SQIVND (reference sequence). Trimming took 8 bases from V and 8 from J; bases not matched to a gene: 13. This CDR3 has 15 residues. CDR3 in DNA: TGTGCCAGTCGTAACAGGGGGCTCTCAATCGATGAGCAGTTCTTC. This gives the protein CASRNRGLSIDEQFF.

The rearrangement uses TRBV5-6 and TRBJ1-5; TRBD1 might be the D (5 bases). Germline V gene sequence: CDR1 SGHDT, CDR2 YYEEEE. The CDR3 is made up of 16 amino acids. V lost 0 bases and J 3 bases, leaving 13 bases between the germline ends. DNA of the CDR3: TGTGCCAGCAGCTTGGGGGGCCTGAACTTCAATCAGCCCCAGCATTTT. Translating it yields CASSLGGLNFNQPQHF.

The chain employs TRBV21-1 and TRBJ2-7; the D call TRBD1 from the table was never checked on the DNA. TRBV21-1 is deemed a pseudogene. The CDR3 has 18 amino acids. CDR3 nucleotide sequence: TGTGCCAGCAGCAAATTTCCGGGAGAGACAGGGGATATCTACGAGCAGTACTTC. Translation gives CASSKFPGETGDIYEQYF.

This clone was detected only a few times. The same CDR3 also results from other DNA sequences found in this sample. V usage is TRBV28 and J usage is TRBJ2-7; no clear D gene. Germline V gives CDR1 MDHEN, CDR2 SYDVKM. The CDR3 covers 12 residues. Deletions cut 6 bases from V and 0 bases from J, with 6 bases between. The DNA for the CDR3 is TGTGCCAGCAGGCGGAGCTCCTACGAGCAGTACTTC. Amino acids: CASRRSSYEQYF.

In its sample, this clone was seen a few times. The gene calls are TRBV19 and TRBJ1-5; D is undetermined. Germline V lookup: CDR1 LNHDA, CDR2 SQIVND (reference sequence). Deletions cut 4 bases from V and 5 bases from J, with 6 bases between. The CDR3 consists of 12 residues. CDR3 residues: CASSNPDQPQHF. Here the CDR3 DNA reads TGTGCCAGTAGTAACCCAGATCAGCCCCAGCATTTT.

The V and J genes are TRBV28 and TRBJ1-1, with D unclear. This CDR3 has 13 residues. Germline CDR1 is MDHEN and CDR2 is SYDVKM. Trimming took 3 bases from V and 11 from J, leaving 16 bases between them. The CDR3 is CASSFSSTVVAFF. CDR3 sequence (DNA): TGTGCCAGCAGTTTCTCCTCTACAGTGGTCGCTTTCTTT.

The gene calls are TRBV5-1 and TRBJ2-5, with TRBD2 as a possible D gene (6 bases). Trimming removed 3 bases from V and 5 bases from J, with 20 bases in between. Germline V lookup: CDR1 SGHRS, CDR2 YFSETQ. The CDR3 loop spans 16 amino acids. The CDR3 sequence is CASSSSPADGGETQYF. CDR3 nucleotides: TGCGCCAGCAGCTCCAGCCCAGCGGATGGGGGGGAGACCCAGTACTTC.

The genes are TRBV19 and TRBJ1-5; TRBD1 matches 7 bases. This CDR3 spans 17 amino acids. CDR1 is LNHDA and CDR2 is SQIVND in the germline V gene (reference sequence). The V gene end was trimmed by 5 bases and the J gene end by 0 bases; junction bases not matched to a gene: 10. CDR3 DNA: TGTGCCAGTAGTCCCCGGGACAGAACTATTAGCAATCAGCCCCAGCATTTT. It translates to CASSPRDRTISNQPQHF.

The chain uses TRBV2 and TRBJ2-7; D gene ambiguous. Germline V gene lookup returns CDR1 SNHLY and CDR2 FYNNEI. Trimming took 7 bases from V and 3 from J, leaving 10 bases between them. The CDR3 contains 12 residues. Here the CDR3 reads CASMTRIYEQYF. CDR3 nucleotide sequence: TGTGCCAGCATGACAAGAATCTACGAGCAGTACTTC.

The rearrangement links TRBV9 to TRBJ2-1; 10 bases fit TRBD2. V shed 4 bases, J shed 2 bases, and the junction held 3 bases outside the gene matches. The CDR3 has 15 amino acids. Per germline, CDR1 SGDLS and CDR2 YYNGEE. The CDR3 coding sequence is TGTGCCAGCAGCCCTAGCGGGAGTCCCTACAATGAGCAGTTCTTC. This codes for CASSPSGSPYNEQFF. Looking up the rest from reference TRBV9 and TRBJ2-1 gives the full variable domain: DSGVTQTPKHLITATGQRVTLRCSPRSGDLSVYWYQQSLDQGLQFLIQYYNGEERAKGNILERFSAQQFPDLHSELNLSSLELGDSALYFCASSPSGSPYNEQFFGPGTRLTVL.

The V call is TRBV5-1, the J call TRBJ2-7; 10 bases fit TRBD2. The CDR3 contains 13 residues. V shed 4 bases and J 7 bases; nucleotides not matched to a gene: 5. Germline assignment: CDR1 SGHRS and CDR2 YFSETQ. The DNA of the CDR3 is TGCGCCAGCAGCCTGGGACTAGCGCAGGAGCAGTACTTC. This translates into CASSLGLAQEQYF.

This clone has just one count. The chain carries TRBV28 and TRBJ1-3; D is undetermined. Trimming cost V 6 bases and J 1 base, with 13 bases left between them. The CDR3 contains 15 residues. Germline assignment: CDR1 MDHEN and CDR2 SYDVKM. The CDR3 coding sequence is TGTGCCAGCAGGGAACAGCCCGGATCTGGAAACACCATATATTTT. It encodes CASREQPGSGNTIYF.